This T cell receptor beta chain was identified during a study of T cell changes during pregnancy in multiple sclerosis. This clone appeared once. Using immunoSEQ multiplex PCR, the repertoire was profiled, and TCRdb retains in-frame clones only, with some absent. The sample holds about 73,000 clones; approximately 92% are singletons and the top ten take less than 3.5%. This receptor was identified in a female donor in good health, enrolled as a control in a pregnancy study. Sequences were derived from peripheral blood, sampled in the third trimester of pregnancy.

The CDR3 is CASWKGEGNSPLHF. DNA of the CDR3: TGTGCCAGTTGGAAGGGGGAGGGGAATTCACCCCTCCACTTT. The chain links TRBV19 to TRBJ1-6, with a tentative D call TRBD1 (6 bases). The V end lost 8 bases, the J end lost 7 bases, and 15 bases lay between the germline ends. CDR3 length: 14 amino acids. Germline assignment: CDR1 LNHDA and CDR2 SQIVND (reference sequence).